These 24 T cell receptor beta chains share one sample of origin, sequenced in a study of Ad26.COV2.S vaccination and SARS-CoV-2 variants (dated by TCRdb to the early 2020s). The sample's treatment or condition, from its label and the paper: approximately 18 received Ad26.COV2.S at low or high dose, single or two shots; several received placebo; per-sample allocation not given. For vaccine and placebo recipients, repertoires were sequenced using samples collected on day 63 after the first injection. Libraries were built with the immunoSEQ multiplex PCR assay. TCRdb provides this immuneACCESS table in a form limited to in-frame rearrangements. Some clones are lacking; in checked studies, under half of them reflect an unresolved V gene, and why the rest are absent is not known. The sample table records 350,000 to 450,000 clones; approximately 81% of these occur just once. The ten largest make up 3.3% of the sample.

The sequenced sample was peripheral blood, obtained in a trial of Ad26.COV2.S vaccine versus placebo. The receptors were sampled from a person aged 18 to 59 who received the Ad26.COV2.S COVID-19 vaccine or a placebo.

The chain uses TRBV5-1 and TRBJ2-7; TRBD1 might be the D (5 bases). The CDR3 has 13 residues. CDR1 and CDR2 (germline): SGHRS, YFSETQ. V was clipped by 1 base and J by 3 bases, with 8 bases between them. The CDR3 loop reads CASSLRQNYEQYF. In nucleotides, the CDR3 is TGCGCCAGCAGCTTGAGACAGAACTACGAGCAGTACTTC. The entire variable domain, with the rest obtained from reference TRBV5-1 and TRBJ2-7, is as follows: KAGVTQTPRYLIKTRGQQVTLSCSPISGHRSVSWYQQTPGQGLQFLFEYFSETQRNKGNFPGRFSGRQFSNSRSEMNVSTLELGDSALYLCASSLRQNYEQYFGPGTRLTVT.

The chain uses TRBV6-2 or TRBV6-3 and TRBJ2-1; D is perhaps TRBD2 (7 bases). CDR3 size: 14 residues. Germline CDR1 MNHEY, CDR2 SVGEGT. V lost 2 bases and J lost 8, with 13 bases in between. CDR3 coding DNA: TGTGCCAGCAGTTACATGGGGGGGGCATATGAGCAGTTCTTC. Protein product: CASSYMGGAYEQFF.

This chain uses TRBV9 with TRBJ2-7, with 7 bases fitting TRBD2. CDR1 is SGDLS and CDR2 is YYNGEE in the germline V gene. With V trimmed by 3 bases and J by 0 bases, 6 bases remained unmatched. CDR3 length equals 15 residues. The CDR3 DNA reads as TGTGCCAGCAGCGCCGGGGGGACCCACTCCTACGAGCAGTACTTC. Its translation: CASSAGGTHSYEQYF.

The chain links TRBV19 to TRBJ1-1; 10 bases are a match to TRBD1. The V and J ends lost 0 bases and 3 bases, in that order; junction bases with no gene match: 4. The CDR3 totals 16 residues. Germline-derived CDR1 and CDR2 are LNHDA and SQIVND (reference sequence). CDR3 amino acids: CASSIDLGQGDTEAFF. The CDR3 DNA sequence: TGTGCCAGTAGTATAGATCTAGGACAGGGGGACACTGAAGCTTTCTTT.

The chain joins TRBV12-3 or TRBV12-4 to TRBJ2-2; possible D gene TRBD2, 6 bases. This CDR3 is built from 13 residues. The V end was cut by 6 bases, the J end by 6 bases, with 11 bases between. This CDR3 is CASSVTSPGELFF. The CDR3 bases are TGTGCCAGCAGCGTGACTAGTCCCGGGGAGCTGTTTTTT.

The CDR3 protein is CASSSPDAGGYEQYF. CDR3 coding DNA: TGTGCCAGCAGCTCTCCTGACGCGGGAGGCTACGAGCAGTACTTC. V is TRBV7-2 and J is TRBJ2-7; 8 bases line up with TRBD2. The germline V gene encodes CDR1 SGHTA and CDR2 FQGNSA. The V segment lost 4 bases and the J segment 3 bases; nucleotides outside the gene matches: 8. This CDR3 contains 15 residues.

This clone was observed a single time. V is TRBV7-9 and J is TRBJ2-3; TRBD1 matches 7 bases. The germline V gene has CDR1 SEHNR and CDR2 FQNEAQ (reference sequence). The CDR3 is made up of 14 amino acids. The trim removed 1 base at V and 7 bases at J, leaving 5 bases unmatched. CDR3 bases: TGTGCCAGCAGCTTAGAATCGACAGGGAATACGCAGTATTTT. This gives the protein CASSLESTGNTQYF.

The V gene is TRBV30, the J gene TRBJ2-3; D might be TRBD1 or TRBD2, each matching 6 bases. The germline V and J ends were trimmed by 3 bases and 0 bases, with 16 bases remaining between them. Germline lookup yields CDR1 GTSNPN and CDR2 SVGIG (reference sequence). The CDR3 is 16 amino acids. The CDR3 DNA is TGTGCCTGGAGCCCTGGGGGGCTAACTAGCACAGATACGCAGTATTTT. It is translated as CAWSPGGLTSTDTQYF.

The CDR3 nucleotides are TGTGCCAGCAGTTTATCGGTTAGCGGGAGGGCCGGCTACGAGCAGTACTTC. This codes for CASSLSVSGRAGYEQYF. The chain recombines TRBV28 with TRBJ2-7, with TRBD2 matching over 11 bases. This CDR3 region has 17 residues. Per germline, CDR1 MDHEN and CDR2 SYDVKM. V shed 1 base, J shed 3 bases, and the junction held 8 bases outside the gene matches.

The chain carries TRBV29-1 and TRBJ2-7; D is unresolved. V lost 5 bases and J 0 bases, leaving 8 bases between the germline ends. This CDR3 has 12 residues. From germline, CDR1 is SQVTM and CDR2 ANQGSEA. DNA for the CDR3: TGCAGCGTTATGGGCGGCTCCTACGAGCAGTACTTC. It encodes CSVMGGSYEQYF.

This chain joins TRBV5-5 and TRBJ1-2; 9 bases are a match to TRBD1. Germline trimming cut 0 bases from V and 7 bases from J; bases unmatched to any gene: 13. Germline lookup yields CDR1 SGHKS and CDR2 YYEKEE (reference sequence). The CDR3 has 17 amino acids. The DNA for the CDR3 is TGTGCCAGCAGCTTGGATCGGCAACAGGGGGCGCTTAGTGGCTACACCTTC. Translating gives CASSLDRQQGALSGYTF.

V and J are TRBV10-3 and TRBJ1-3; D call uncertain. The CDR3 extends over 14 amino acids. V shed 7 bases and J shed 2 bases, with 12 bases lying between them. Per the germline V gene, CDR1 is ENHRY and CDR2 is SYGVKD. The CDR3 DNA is TGTGCCATCAAGGCAGTATTAACTGGAAACACCATATATTTT. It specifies CAIKAVLTGNTIYF.

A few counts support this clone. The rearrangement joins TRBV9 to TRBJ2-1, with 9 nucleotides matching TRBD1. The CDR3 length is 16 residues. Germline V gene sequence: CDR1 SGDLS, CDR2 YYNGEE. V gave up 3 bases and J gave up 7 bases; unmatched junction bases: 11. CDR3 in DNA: TGTGCCAGCAGCGCACTCGGGACAGGGATTTTTAATGAGCAGTTCTTC. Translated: CASSALGTGIFNEQFF.

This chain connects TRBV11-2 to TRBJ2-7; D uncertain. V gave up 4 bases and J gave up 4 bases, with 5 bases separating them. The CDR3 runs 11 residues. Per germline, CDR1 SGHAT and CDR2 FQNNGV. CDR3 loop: CASSSLYEQYF. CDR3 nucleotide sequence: TGTGCCAGCAGCTCGCTTTACGAGCAGTACTTC.

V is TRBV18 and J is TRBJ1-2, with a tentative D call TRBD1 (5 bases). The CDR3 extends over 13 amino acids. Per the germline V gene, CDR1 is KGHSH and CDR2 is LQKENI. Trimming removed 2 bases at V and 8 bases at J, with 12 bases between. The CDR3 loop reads CASSPSREYGYTF. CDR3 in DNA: TGTGCCAGCTCACCATCCAGGGAGTACGGCTACACCTTC. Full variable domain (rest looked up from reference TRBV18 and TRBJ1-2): NAGVMQNPRHLVRRRGQEARLRCSPMKGHSHVYWYRQLPEEGLKFMVYLQKENIIDESGMPKERFSAEFPKEGPSILRIQQVVRGDSAAYFCASSPSREYGYTFGSGTRLTVV.

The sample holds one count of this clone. CDR3 sequence: CASSLMGAGADYGYTF. The CDR3 DNA sequence: TGTGCCAGCAGCTTAATGGGGGCGGGGGCGGACTATGGCTACACCTTC. The chain employs TRBV7-9 and TRBJ1-2, with a tentative D call TRBD1 (6 bases). The CDR3 totals 16 residues. Between the trimmed V and J ends, which lost 2 bases and 3 bases, there was a span of 16 bases. Germline CDR1 and CDR2: SEHNR and FQNEAQ (reference sequence).

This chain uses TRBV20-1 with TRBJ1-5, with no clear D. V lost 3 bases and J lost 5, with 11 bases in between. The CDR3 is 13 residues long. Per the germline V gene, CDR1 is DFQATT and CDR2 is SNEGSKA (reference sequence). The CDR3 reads CSASLGYDQPQHF. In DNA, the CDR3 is TGCAGTGCTAGTTTGGGCTACGATCAGCCCCAGCATTTT.

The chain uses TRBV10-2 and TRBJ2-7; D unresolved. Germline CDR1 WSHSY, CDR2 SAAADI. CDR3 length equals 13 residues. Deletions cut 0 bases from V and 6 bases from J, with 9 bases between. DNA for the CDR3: TGCGCCAGCAGTGAGTCCTCATGGGGCGAGCAGTACTTC. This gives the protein CASSESSWGEQYF.

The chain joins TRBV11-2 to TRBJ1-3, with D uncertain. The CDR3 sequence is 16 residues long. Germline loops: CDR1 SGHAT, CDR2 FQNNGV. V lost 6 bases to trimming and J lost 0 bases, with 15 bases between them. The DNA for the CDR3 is TGTGCCAGCAGTATTAGTCTCGGAAGCTCTGGAAACACCATATATTTT. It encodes CASSISLGSSGNTIYF.

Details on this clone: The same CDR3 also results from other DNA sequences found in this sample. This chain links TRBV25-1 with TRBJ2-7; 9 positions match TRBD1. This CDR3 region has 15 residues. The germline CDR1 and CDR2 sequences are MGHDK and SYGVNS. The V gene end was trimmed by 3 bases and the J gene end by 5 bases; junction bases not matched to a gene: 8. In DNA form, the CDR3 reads TGTGCCAGCAGTGACCCCGGGACAGGGATCGACGAGCAGTACTTC. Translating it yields CASSDPGTGIDEQYF.

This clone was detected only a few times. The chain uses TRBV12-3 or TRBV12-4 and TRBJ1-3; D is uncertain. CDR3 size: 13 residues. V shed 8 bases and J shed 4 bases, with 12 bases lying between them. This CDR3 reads CASGHIEGNTIYF. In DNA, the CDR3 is TGTGCCAGCGGGCATATTGAGGGAAACACCATATATTTT.

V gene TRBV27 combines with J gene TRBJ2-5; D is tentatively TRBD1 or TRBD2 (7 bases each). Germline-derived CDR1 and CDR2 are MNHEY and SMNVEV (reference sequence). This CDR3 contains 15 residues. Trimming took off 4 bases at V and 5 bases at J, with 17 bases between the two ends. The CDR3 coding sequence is TGTGCCAGCAGTTGGGGAGGGGGCGCCTGGGAGACCCAGTACTTC. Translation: CASSWGGGAWETQYF.

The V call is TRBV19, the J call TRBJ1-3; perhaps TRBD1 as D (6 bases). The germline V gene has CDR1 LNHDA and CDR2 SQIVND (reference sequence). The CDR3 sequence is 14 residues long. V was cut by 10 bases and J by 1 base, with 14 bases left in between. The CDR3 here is CATRLTGSGNTIYF. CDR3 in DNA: TGTGCCACCCGACTGACAGGATCTGGAAACACCATATATTTT.

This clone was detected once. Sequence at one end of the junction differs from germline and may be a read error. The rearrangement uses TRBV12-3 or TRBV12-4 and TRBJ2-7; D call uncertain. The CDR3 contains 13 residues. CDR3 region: CASRLAGTYEQYF. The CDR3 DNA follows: TGTGCCAGCAGATTAGCCGGAACCTACGAGCAGTACTTC.